Below, one T cell receptor beta chain is given with its context. Different DNA sequences within this sample yield the same CDR3. Sequencing was performed with immunoSEQ multiplex PCR; in TCRdb, only in-frame clones are kept and a portion is missing. Among 120,000 to 150,000 clones, about 84% were seen once, and the ten largest hold 5%. The CDR3 sequence is 16 residues long. V shed 4 bases and J 7 bases; nucleotides not matched to a gene: 6. Germline V gives CDR1 SEHNR, CDR2 FQNEAQ (reference sequence). These data originate in a study of blood T cell repertoires in COVID-19. Study information: COVID-19 samples from acute and convalescent phases originated in the United States, Italy and Spain. PBMCs, B-cell-depleted T cells, or T cells were the source of the cDNA or gDNA that made up the material.

The receptor's source is a woman aged 50 to 60 with acute or convalescent COVID-19. J is TRBJ2-1 and V is TRBV7-9; 14 bases are a match to TRBD2. Sequencing was done on a sample of peripheral blood. DNA for the CDR3: TGTGCCAGCAGCTCCTCGGGACTAGCGGGGGTGAATGAGCAGTTCTTC. Amino acid sequence: CASSSSGLAGVNEQFF.